This T cell receptor (beta chain) was sequenced in a study of Graves' ophthalmopathy and Graves' hyperthyroidism. From RNA, the CDR3 regions of TCR beta chains were amplified and sequenced. Following a first-round RT-PCR that used HTBI primers, a second-round multiplex PCR was carried out. TCRdb analysed the multiplex PCR reads with MiXCR anew, one entry per CDR3 protein. The table records over a million distinct CDR3 sequences, less than 45% of them present only once. A note on this clonotype: The junction differs from germline at one of its ends, possibly a read error.

Sequences were obtained from peripheral blood or thyroid tissue (not recorded which). The receptor was isolated from an adult man with Graves' hyperthyroidism.

CDR3 DNA: TGTGCCAGCAGCGCGACTAGCGGGGAGGAGACCCAGTGCTTC. Encoded protein: CASSATSGEETQCF. The chain employs TRBV9 and TRBJ2-5; 11 bases agree with TRBD2. CDR3 length: 14 residues. Germline CDR1 reads SGDLS; CDR2 reads YYNGEE.